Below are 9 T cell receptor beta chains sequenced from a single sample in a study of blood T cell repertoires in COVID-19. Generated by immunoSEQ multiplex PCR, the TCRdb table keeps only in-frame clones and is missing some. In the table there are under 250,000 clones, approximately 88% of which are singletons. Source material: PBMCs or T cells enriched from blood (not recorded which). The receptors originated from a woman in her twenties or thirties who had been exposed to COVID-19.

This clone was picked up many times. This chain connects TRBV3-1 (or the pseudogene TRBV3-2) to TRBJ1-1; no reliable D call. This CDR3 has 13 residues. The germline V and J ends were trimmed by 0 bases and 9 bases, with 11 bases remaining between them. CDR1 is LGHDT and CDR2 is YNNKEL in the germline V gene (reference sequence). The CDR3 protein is CASSQELNFKAFF. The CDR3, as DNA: TGTGCCAGCAGCCAAGAACTCAATTTTAAAGCTTTCTTT.

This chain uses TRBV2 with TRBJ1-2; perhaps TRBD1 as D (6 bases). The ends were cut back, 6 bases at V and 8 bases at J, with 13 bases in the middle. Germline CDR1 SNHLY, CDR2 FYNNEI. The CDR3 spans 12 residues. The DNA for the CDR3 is TGTGCCAGCAGGGGCTACAGGGACGGCTACACCTTC. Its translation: CASRGYRDGYTF.

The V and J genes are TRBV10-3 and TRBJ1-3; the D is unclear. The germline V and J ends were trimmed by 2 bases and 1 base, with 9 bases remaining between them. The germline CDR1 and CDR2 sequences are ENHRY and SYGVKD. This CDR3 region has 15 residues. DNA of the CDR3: TGTGCCATCAGTGAGGGACTGACTTCTGGAAACACCATATATTTT. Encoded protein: CAISEGLTSGNTIYF.

This CDR3 reads CASSDLQGGLSYGYTF. CDR3 DNA: TGTGCCAGCAGTGATTTACAGGGGGGTCTAAGCTATGGCTACACCTTC. The rearrangement uses TRBV25-1 and TRBJ1-2, with 8 bases lining up with TRBD1. J was trimmed by 4 bases and V by 3 bases; bases with no gene match: 10. Germline CDR1 reads MGHDK; CDR2 reads SYGVNS. The CDR3 loop spans 16 amino acids.

Here the CDR3 DNA reads TGCAGTGCTAGTTCTGGGAGTAGTTCACCCCTCCACTTT. Translating it yields CSASSGSSSPLHF. This chain uses TRBV20-1 with TRBJ1-6; no clear D. CDR3 size: 13 residues. Germline values: CDR1 DFQATT, CDR2 SNEGSKA (reference sequence). The ends were cut back, 3 bases at V and 9 bases at J, with 12 bases in the middle.

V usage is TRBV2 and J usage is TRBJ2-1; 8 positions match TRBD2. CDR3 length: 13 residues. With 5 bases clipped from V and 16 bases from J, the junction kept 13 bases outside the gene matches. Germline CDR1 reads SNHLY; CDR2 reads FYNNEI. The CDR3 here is CASSQGHREGQFF. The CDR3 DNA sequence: TGTGCCAGCAGTCAAGGGCACCGGGAGGGCCAATTCTTC.

In DNA form, the CDR3 reads TGTGCCAGCAGCCCATCCCGGGCAGGGGGGATCCCCTACGAGCAGTACTTC. Its protein is CASSPSRAGGIPYEQYF. This chain connects TRBV11-2 to TRBJ2-7; D might be TRBD1 (7 bases). The germline V and J ends were trimmed by 5 bases and 2 bases, with 22 bases remaining between them. The V gene's germline CDR1 is SGHAT and CDR2 FQNNGV. The CDR3 is 17 residues long.

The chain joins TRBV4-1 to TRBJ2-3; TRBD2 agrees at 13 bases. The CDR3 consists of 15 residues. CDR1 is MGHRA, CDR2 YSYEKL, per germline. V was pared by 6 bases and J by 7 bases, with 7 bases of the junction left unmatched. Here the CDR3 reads CASSSTSGRGNTQYF. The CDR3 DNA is TGCGCCAGCAGTTCAACTAGCGGGAGGGGGAATACGCAGTATTTT.

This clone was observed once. The CDR3 region is CASSWFKRDIYEQYF. CDR3 nucleotides: TGTGCCAGCAGCTGGTTTAAGCGGGATATCTACGAGCAGTACTTC. The chain links TRBV7-8 to TRBJ2-7, with 7 bases aligning to TRBD2. The CDR3 is made up of 15 amino acids. With 4 bases clipped from V and 3 bases from J, the junction kept 9 bases outside the gene matches. CDR1 SGHVS and CDR2 FQNEAQ come from the germline V gene.